This record looks at one T cell receptor (beta chain) sequence and its context. The target antigen is unknown. TCRdb fed the RT-PCR reads into MiXCR, producing one record per CDR3 protein. In the table there are over 450,000 distinct CDR3 sequences, roughly 13% of which are singletons. This CDR3 spans 14 amino acids. Germline CDR1 SGHTA, CDR2 FQGTGA. The trim removed 4 bases at V and 6 bases at J, leaving 6 bases unmatched. The sample comes from a study of response to subunit inactivated influenza vaccine. Study results and caveats: A suggestion made by the authors is that each seasonal influenza vaccination recruits few new T cells.

The receptor was isolated from a man aged 45 to 65 who received an inactivated influenza vaccine. The chain is built from TRBV7-3 and TRBJ2-7; 10 nucleotides align to TRBD1. Material: PBMCs from blood, obtained 45 days after vaccination. The CDR3 sequence: CASSSTGGSGEQYF. In DNA form, the CDR3 reads TGTGCCAGCAGCTCGACAGGGGGCTCCGGCGAGCAGTACTTC.